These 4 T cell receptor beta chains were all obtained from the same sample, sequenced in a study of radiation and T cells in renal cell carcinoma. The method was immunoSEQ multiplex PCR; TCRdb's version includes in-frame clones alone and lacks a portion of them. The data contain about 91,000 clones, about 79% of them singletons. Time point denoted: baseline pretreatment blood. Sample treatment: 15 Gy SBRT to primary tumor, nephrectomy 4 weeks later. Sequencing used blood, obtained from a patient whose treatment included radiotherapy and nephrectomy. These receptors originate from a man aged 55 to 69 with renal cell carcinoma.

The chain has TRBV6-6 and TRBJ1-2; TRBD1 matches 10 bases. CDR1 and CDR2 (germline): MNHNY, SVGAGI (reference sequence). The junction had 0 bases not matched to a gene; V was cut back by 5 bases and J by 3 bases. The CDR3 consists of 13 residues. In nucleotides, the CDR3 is TGTGCCAGCAGTGGACAGGGGGACTATGGCTACACCTTC. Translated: CASSGQGDYGYTF.

The CDR3 region is CASSHSGGENEQFF. The CDR3 coding sequence is TGCGCCAGCAGCCATTCAGGGGGCGAGAATGAGCAGTTCTTC. The gene calls are TRBV4-3 and TRBJ2-1; 8 nucleotides align to TRBD1. V shed 3 bases and J 7 bases; nucleotides not matched to a gene: 5. Looked up from germline, CDR1 is LGHNA and CDR2 is YSLEER. The CDR3 extends over 14 amino acids.

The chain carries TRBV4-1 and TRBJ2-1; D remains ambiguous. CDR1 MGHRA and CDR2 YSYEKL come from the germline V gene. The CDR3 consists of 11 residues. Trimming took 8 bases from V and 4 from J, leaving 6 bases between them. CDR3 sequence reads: CASGLYNEQFF. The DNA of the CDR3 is TGCGCCAGCGGTCTGTACAATGAGCAGTTCTTC.

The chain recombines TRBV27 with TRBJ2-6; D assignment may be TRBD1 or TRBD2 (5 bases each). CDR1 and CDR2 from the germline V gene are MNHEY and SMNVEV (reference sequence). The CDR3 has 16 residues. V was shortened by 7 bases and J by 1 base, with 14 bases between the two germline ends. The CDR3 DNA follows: TGTGCCAGCAAGGTGGGGGACCGGTCTGGGGCCAACGTCCTGACTTTC. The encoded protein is CASKVGDRSGANVLTF.